This TCR beta chain was recorded in a study of brain T cells in children with intractable seizures. Time point described: blood from clinic visit 5 months post-surgery; TSC patient then seizure free. The sequenced cases were selected for having the highest brain T cell transcript signatures. At least one anti-epileptic drug was given before surgery. Regarding this clone: The antigen remains unidentified.

This table comes from immunoSEQ multiplex PCR, and its TCRdb copy is limited to in-frame clones, with some not included. The repertoire includes under 400,000 clones, 93% of them detected once, and 5.5% to 6% sits in the top ten. Between the trimmed V and J ends, which lost 2 bases and 5 bases, there was a span of 15 bases. This CDR3 is 15 amino acids long. Germline values: CDR1 KGHSH, CDR2 LQKENI. Findings and limits, study-wide: Clones missing pre-surgery may reflect undersampling of that blood sample. Only CDR3 sequence similarity suggested viral specificity, without known HCMV serostatus.

The sequence came from a boy under two years old with tuberous sclerosis and intractable seizures. The material sequenced was peripheral blood, taken roughly 5 months after surgery. The genes are TRBV18 and TRBJ1-2, with TRBD1 as a possible D gene (5 bases). This CDR3 is CASSPERSAGYGYTF. The CDR3 coding sequence is TGTGCCAGCTCACCAGAGAGGTCTGCAGGGTATGGCTACACCTTC.